This T cell receptor beta chain was observed in a study of tumor and adjacent non-tumor tissue in lung cancer. Study information: Aged roughly 31 to 85 years, patients included roughly ten men and about 5 women with stage I to III disease. Around 4.5 million productive TCRbeta reads were obtained per sample on average.

Three rounds of nested PCR, following a modified ARM-PCR protocol, produced the TCRbeta library. MiXCR, applied by TCRdb to the multiplex PCR reads, yields one record per CDR3 protein. The table includes 200,000 to 250,000 distinct CDR3 sequences, 70% to 75% detected once. The template was RNA from unsorted bulk tissue. Germline lookup yields CDR1 KGHSH and CDR2 LQKENI. This CDR3 has 11 residues. Study-level findings and limits: In normal lung, the top 100 clones were significantly more dominant than in tumor.

This clonotype was counted between two and nine times. The antigen remains undetermined. Just one base apart from a much larger clone, this may be a read error. The V call is TRBV18, the J call TRBJ2-5, with D hard to call. The origin of this receptor is a man in his sixties with non-small cell lung cancer. Sequencing used lung tumor tissue. The CDR3 protein is CTSSHQETQYF. The CDR3 DNA reads TGTACCAGCTCACACCAAGAGACCCAGTACTTC.